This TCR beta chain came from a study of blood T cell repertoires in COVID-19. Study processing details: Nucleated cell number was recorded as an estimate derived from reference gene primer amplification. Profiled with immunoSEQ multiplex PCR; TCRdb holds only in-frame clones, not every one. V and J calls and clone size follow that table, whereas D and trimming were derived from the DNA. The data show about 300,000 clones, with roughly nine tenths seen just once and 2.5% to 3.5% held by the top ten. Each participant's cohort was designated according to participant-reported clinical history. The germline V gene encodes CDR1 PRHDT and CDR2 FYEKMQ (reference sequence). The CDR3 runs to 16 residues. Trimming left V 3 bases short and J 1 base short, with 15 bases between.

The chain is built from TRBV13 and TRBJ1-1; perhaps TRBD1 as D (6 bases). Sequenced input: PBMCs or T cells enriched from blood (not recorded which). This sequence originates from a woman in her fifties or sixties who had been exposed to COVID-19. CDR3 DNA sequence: TGTGCCAGCAGCTTGCCCCCCGGGACACCGAACACTGAAGCTTTCTTT. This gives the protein CASSLPPGTPNTEAFF.